The 6 T cell receptor beta chains in this list originate from one sample, sequenced in a study of blood T cell repertoires in COVID-19 (dated by TCRdb to 2019 to 2021). The library was produced with the immunoSEQ multiplex PCR assay. TCRdb provides this immuneACCESS table in a form limited to in-frame rearrangements. Some clones are lacking; in checked studies, under half of them reflect an unresolved V gene, and why the rest are absent is not known. The table for this sample lists about 71,000 clones; approximately 90% of them were counted only once. The top ten hold approximately 4.9% of the sample. The sequencing sample was made of peripheral blood. The receptors were gathered from a woman aged 18-30 years with acute or convalescent COVID-19.

This clone showed up just once. The rearrangement joins TRBV5-6 to TRBJ1-5, with D perhaps TRBD1 (6 bases). The CDR3 sequence is 17 residues long. The germline V gene encodes CDR1 SGHDT and CDR2 YYEEEE. Trimming removed 1 base at V and 1 base at J, with 15 bases between. The CDR3 protein is CASSLWLLQGSNQPQHF. The CDR3 DNA reads as TGTGCCAGCAGCTTGTGGCTTCTACAGGGCAGCAATCAGCCCCAGCATTTT. The full variable domain, completed using reference TRBV5-6 and TRBJ1-5, is DAGVTQSPTHLIKTRGQQVTLRCSPKSGHDTVSWYQQALGQGPQFIFQYYEEEERQRGNFPDRFSGHQFPNYSSELNVNALLLGDSALYLCASSLWLLQGSNQPQHFGDGTRLSIL.

In nucleotides, the CDR3 is TGTGCCAGCAGTAACGGACAGGGGTCGGGCAATGAGCAGTTCTTC. Translating gives CASSNGQGSGNEQFF. The chain has TRBV27 and TRBJ2-1, with 9 bases fitting TRBD1. V trimming: 5 bases; J trimming: 6 bases; junction bases outside the gene matches: 8. Germline CDR1 reads MNHEY; CDR2 reads SMNVEV (reference sequence). The CDR3 runs to 15 residues.

V is TRBV4-3 and J is TRBJ1-2; 9 bases fit TRBD1. V lost 4 bases, J lost 2 bases, and 11 bases stayed unmatched. The CDR3 is 17 residues long. Germline CDR1 reads LGHNA; CDR2 reads YSLEER. In DNA, the CDR3 is TGCGCCAGCAGCCGCTACCTCCAGGACAGGGGAAACTATGGCTACACCTTC. It codes for CASSRYLQDRGNYGYTF.

This clone has only one observation. The CDR3 DNA is TGCGCCAGCAGCTTAACTCCGAACACTGAAGCTTTCTTT. Protein product: CASSLTPNTEAFF. V usage is TRBV5-1 and J usage is TRBJ1-1, with D unclear. The CDR3 runs 13 residues. The germline gives CDR1 SGHRS, CDR2 YFSETQ. V was cut by 2 bases and J by 1 base, with 6 bases left in between.

This chain connects TRBV29-1 to TRBJ2-1, with 8 bases matching TRBD1. V was clipped by 0 bases and J by 0 bases; unmatched bases: 4. Germline-derived CDR1 and CDR2 are SQVTM and ANQGSEA. This CDR3 contains 16 residues. DNA of the CDR3: TGCAGCGTTGAAGACCCGGACAGGGCCTCCTACAATGAGCAGTTCTTC. It translates to CSVEDPDRASYNEQFF.

This clone came up once. The chain has TRBV7-9 and TRBJ1-3; 7 positions match TRBD1. The ends lost 4 bases at V and 4 bases at J; junction bases unmatched: 4. The germline V gene encodes CDR1 SEHNR and CDR2 FQNEAQ (reference sequence). This CDR3 is 14 amino acids long. In DNA form, the CDR3 reads TGTGCCAGCAGCTCCGGGACAGAAGGAAACACCATATATTTT. Translation: CASSSGTEGNTIYF.